The 23 T cell receptor beta chains below come from one sample, sequenced in a study of CD8+CD57+ T cells in acquired aplastic anemia. CDR3 and TCR beta VDJ profiling relied on genomic DNA as the template. TCRdb itself ran the reads through MiXCR, one entry per CDR3 protein. The sample has 200,000 to 250,000 distinct CDR3 sequences, roughly 53% seen once. Patients included in sequencing had previously demonstrated CD8+CD57+ cell expansion by flow cytometry. The sample consisted of sorted CD4+, CD8+, or CD8+CD57+ T cells (not recorded which) from PBMCs. These receptors all come from a human donor with aplastic anemia.

This sequence joins TRBV7-3 and TRBJ2-3; 9 positions match TRBD2. V lost 1 base to trimming and J lost 1 base; unmatched junction nucleotides: 6. The CDR3 length is 17 residues. Germline V CDR1 and CDR2: SGHTA, FQGTGA. CDR3 in amino acids: CASSLSGGAGGTDTQYF. The CDR3 bases are TGTGCCAGCAGCTTAAGCGGGGGGGCCGGGGGCACAGATACGCAGTATTTT.

On this clonotype itself: A read error is likely, as this CDR3 ends without the conserved phenylalanine or tryptophan. J is TRBJ1-6 and V is TRBV19; no clear D gene. Germline CDR1 and CDR2: LNHDA and SQIVND (reference sequence). V lost 5 bases to trimming and J lost 13 bases, with 12 bases between them. The CDR3 is 12 amino acids. The CDR3: CASSALPGPLHL. The CDR3 coding sequence is TGTGCCAGTAGTGCACTCCCCGGGCCCCTCCACCTT.

The chain joins TRBV20-1 to TRBJ2-7, with 8 nucleotides matching TRBD2. The CDR3 covers 13 residues. J lost 4 bases, V lost 6 bases, and 8 bases had no gene match. The V gene's germline CDR1 is DFQATT and CDR2 SNEGSKA (reference sequence). Here the CDR3 DNA reads TGCAGTGCCCACAGCGGGAGAGTGTACGAGCAGTACTTC. Amino acids: CSAHSGRVYEQYF.

This clonotype was observed many times. V gene TRBV5-1 combines with J gene TRBJ1-2; TRBD1 might be the D (5 bases). V shed 3 bases and J shed 8 bases, with 14 bases lying between them. Germline values: CDR1 SGHRS, CDR2 YFSETQ. The CDR3 loop spans 13 amino acids. Here the CDR3 DNA reads TGCGCCAGCAGCTGGGCGCCGGGGGACGGCTACACCTTC. Translating it yields CASSWAPGDGYTF.

This clonotype was counted ten times or more. This CDR3 is CSAKSGGSDYTEAFF. For the CDR3, the DNA is TGCAGTGCTAAATCAGGGGGCTCAGATTACACTGAAGCTTTCTTT. The V call is TRBV20-1, the J call TRBJ1-1, with TRBD1 identical over 8 bases. The V gene's germline CDR1 is DFQATT and CDR2 SNEGSKA (reference sequence). CDR3 length equals 15 residues. With V trimmed by 4 bases and J by 3 bases, 10 bases remained unmatched.

This clonotype was recorded many times. This chain links TRBV7-8 with TRBJ2-2, with 9 bases aligning to TRBD1. Per germline, CDR1 SGHVS and CDR2 FQNEAQ. The CDR3 runs to 15 residues. V lost 5 bases and J lost 3; bases outside the gene matches: 4. Written as DNA, the CDR3 is TGTGCCAGCAGCCGCGACAGGGGGGACACCGGGGAGCTGTTTTTT. Translated: CASSRDRGDTGELFF.

V usage is TRBV20-1 and J usage is TRBJ1-1; perhaps TRBD1 as D (5 bases). The CDR3 has 15 residues. The germline V gene encodes CDR1 DFQATT and CDR2 SNEGSKA (reference sequence). V gave up 3 bases and J gave up 2 bases, with 16 bases separating them. The CDR3 region is CSASDVTGFNTEAFF. CDR3 DNA sequence: TGCAGTGCTAGTGACGTTACAGGTTTCAACACTGAAGCTTTCTTT.

The chain employs TRBV6-5 and TRBJ2-7; TRBD2 matches at 7 bases. The CDR3 consists of 15 residues. With 2 bases clipped from V and 7 bases from J, the junction kept 11 bases outside the gene matches. Germline V CDR1 and CDR2: MNHEY, SVGAGI. In nucleotides, the CDR3 is TGTGCCAGCAGTTACGGGAACCGGGGGGAGAGGGAGCAGTACTTC. It translates to CASSYGNRGEREQYF.

The rearrangement joins TRBV10-3 to TRBJ2-7; 10 nucleotides line up with TRBD1. The CDR3 consists of 18 residues. With 6 bases clipped from V and 1 base from J, the junction kept 15 bases outside the gene matches. CDR1 and CDR2 from the germline V gene are ENHRY and SYGVKD. The CDR3 sequence is CAIRDPTSGGQGSYEQYF. In nucleotides, the CDR3 is TGTGCCATCAGAGACCCTACTTCTGGGGGACAGGGGTCCTACGAGCAGTACTTC.

Many counts were recorded for this clonotype. J is TRBJ2-2 and V is TRBV2; D perhaps matches TRBD1 (6 bases). Germline CDR1 reads SNHLY; CDR2 reads FYNNEI. The CDR3 has 14 residues. V was clipped by 7 bases and J by 6 bases, with 15 bases between them. In DNA form, the CDR3 reads TGTGCCAGCAACAGGGATCAGGGTTCCGGGGAGCTGTTTTTT. As protein: CASNRDQGSGELFF.

The chain has TRBV18 and TRBJ2-1, with 7 bases fitting TRBD2. CDR1 and CDR2 from the germline V gene are KGHSH and LQKENI. V was pared by 3 bases and J by 10 bases, with 9 bases of the junction left unmatched. This CDR3 is 14 amino acids long. The CDR3 loop reads CASSPPGGSGEQFF. The CDR3 nucleotides read TGTGCCAGCTCACCTCCCGGGGGGTCGGGCGAGCAGTTCTTC. The complete variable domain, with remaining parts taken from reference TRBV18 and TRBJ2-1, reads NAGVMQNPRHLVRRRGQEARLRCSPMKGHSHVYWYRQLPEEGLKFMVYLQKENIIDESGMPKERFSAEFPKEGPSILRIQQVVRGDSAAYFCASSPPGGSGEQFFGPGTRLTVL.

On this clonotype itself: It may be a read error: a sequence one base away is much more abundant. The chain couples TRBV4-2 to TRBJ2-1; 11 bases agree with TRBD2. Germline lookup yields CDR1 LGHNA and CDR2 YNFKEQ. V lost 4 bases and J lost 11; bases outside the gene matches: 4. This CDR3 spans 13 amino acids. The CDR3 protein is CASSPGTSGKQFF. The DNA of the CDR3 is TGTGCCAGCAGCCCAGGGACTAGCGGTAAGCAGTTCTTC.

The gene calls are TRBV6-1 and TRBJ2-1; the match to TRBD2 covers 8 bases. V lost 6 bases and J lost 0; bases outside the gene matches: 1. CDR1 and CDR2 from the germline V gene are MNHNS and SASEGT. The CDR3 spans 14 residues. The CDR3 is CASSGGVSYNEQFF. The DNA of the CDR3 is TGTGCCAGCAGCGGGGGGGTCTCCTACAATGAGCAGTTCTTC.

This clonotype has only one observation. This chain connects TRBV29-1 to TRBJ1-2, with 7 bases fitting TRBD1. The CDR3 totals 12 residues. After removal of 6 bases from V and 4 bases from J, the junction contained 5 bases not matched to a gene. Germline V gene lookup returns CDR1 SQVTM and CDR2 ANQGSEA. The CDR3 region is CSVQGGPYGYTF. CDR3 coding DNA: TGCAGCGTCCAAGGGGGCCCCTATGGCTACACCTTC.

The sample holds a few counts of this clonotype. This sequence joins TRBV28 and TRBJ1-5; perhaps TRBD1 as D (5 bases). Trimming stripped 6 bases from V and 4 bases from J, with 10 bases between. The length of the CDR3 is 13 residues. Germline loops: CDR1 MDHEN, CDR2 SYDVKM. The CDR3 DNA is TGTGCCAGCAGCAGGAGGGGAAATCAGCCCCAGCATTTT. Translation gives CASSRRGNQPQHF.

Many counts were recorded for this clonotype. The CDR3 DNA follows: TGTGCCAGCACACCGGGACGGGGAGGCGGGGAGCTGTTTTTT. Translation gives CASTPGRGGGELFF. The chain is built from TRBV2 and TRBJ2-2; possible D gene TRBD2, 6 bases. CDR3 size: 14 residues. Germline V gene sequence: CDR1 SNHLY, CDR2 FYNNEI. The ends were cut back, 7 bases at V and 7 bases at J, with 16 bases in the middle.

The table lists this clonotype with a few counts. A clone one base away is much larger, so this may be a read error. The rearrangement links TRBV20-1 to TRBJ2-1; 8 nucleotides agree with TRBD1. CDR3 length: 13 residues. The germline V gene has CDR1 DFQATT and CDR2 SNEGSKA (reference sequence). Losses at the gene ends were 5 bases for V and 8 bases for J; bases not matched to a gene: 8. DNA of the CDR3: TGCAGTGCTGCAGGGACAGGTTACGATGAGCAGTTCTTC. Translated: CSAAGTGYDEQFF.

The chain combines TRBV3-1 with TRBJ1-2, with D tentatively TRBD1 (5 bases). V was cut by 3 bases and J by 1 base, with 18 bases left in between. From germline, CDR1 is LGHDT and CDR2 YNNKEL (reference sequence). The CDR3 totals 17 residues. CDR3 sequence: CASSQALRQIFNYGYTF. The CDR3 bases are TGTGCCAGCAGCCAGGCCCTTAGACAGATTTTTAACTATGGCTACACCTTC.

This clonotype was detected many times. The V call is TRBV3-1, the J call TRBJ1-4; 7 nucleotides agree with TRBD1. The CDR3 extends over 14 amino acids. Germline loops: CDR1 LGHDT, CDR2 YNNKEL (reference sequence). The V gene end was trimmed by 3 bases and the J gene end by 8 bases; junction bases not matched to a gene: 6. CDR3 residues: CASSQAGQPEKLFF. DNA of the CDR3: TGTGCCAGCAGCCAGGCGGGACAGCCCGAAAAACTGTTTTTT.

The table lists this clonotype with many counts. The chain uses TRBV19 and TRBJ1-5; 9 positions agree with TRBD1. The CDR3 has 15 residues. J was trimmed by 6 bases and V by 5 bases; bases with no gene match: 8. Germline V gives CDR1 LNHDA, CDR2 SQIVND (reference sequence). CDR3 amino acids: CASSGGTGHRQPQHF. The CDR3 DNA sequence: TGTGCCAGTAGTGGGGGGACAGGGCACCGTCAGCCCCAGCATTTT.

Notes on this clonotype: Sequence at one end of the junction differs from germline and may be a read error. J is TRBJ1-6 and V is TRBV5-6, with a weak D call TRBD1 (5 bases). CDR3 length equals 14 residues. CDR1 is SGHDT, CDR2 YYEEEE, per germline. CDR3 sequence (DNA): TGTGCCAGCAGCCCTCGGGGACGGGGGTCACCCCTCCACTTC. Its protein is CASSPRGRGSPLHF.

CDR3 residues: CASSDEGEQYF. CDR3 sequence (DNA): TGTGCCAGCAGCGACGAAGGAGAGCAGTACTTC. The V call is TRBV2, the J call TRBJ2-7; the D is unclear. V was pared by 6 bases and J by 7 bases, with 10 bases between. The CDR3 is 11 residues long. CDR1 is SNHLY and CDR2 is FYNNEI in the germline V gene.

A word on this clonotype: An end of the junction does not agree with germline; a read error may underlie this. The J gene is TRBJ2-7, the V gene TRBV4-1, with D possibly matching TRBD2 (6 bases). Germline V lookup: CDR1 MGHRA, CDR2 YSYEKL. CDR3 size: 15 residues. The CDR3 DNA reads as TGCGCCAGCAGCCGGGGGGATTCCCCTACCTACGGGCAGTACTTC. This encodes CASSRGDSPTYGQYF.